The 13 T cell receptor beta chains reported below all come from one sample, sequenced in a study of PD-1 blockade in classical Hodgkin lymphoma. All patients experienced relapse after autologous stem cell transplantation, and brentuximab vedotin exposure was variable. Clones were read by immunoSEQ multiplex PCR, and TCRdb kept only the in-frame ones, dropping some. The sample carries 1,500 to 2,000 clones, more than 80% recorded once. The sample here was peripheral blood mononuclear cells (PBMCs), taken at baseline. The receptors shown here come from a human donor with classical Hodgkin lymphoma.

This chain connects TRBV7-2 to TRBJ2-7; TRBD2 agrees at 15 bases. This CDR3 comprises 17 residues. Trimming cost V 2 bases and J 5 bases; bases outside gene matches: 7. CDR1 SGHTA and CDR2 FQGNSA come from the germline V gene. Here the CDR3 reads CASSLRTSGGAIHEQYF. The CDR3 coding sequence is TGTGCCAGCAGCTTAAGGACTAGCGGGGGGGCGATACACGAGCAGTACTTC.

CDR3 coding DNA: TGTGCCAGCAGATGGACAGACACCGGGGAGCTGTTTTTT. As protein: CASRWTDTGELFF. The chain has TRBV6-1 and TRBJ2-2, with a possible D match to TRBD1 (6 bases). CDR3 length equals 13 residues. Germline V gene sequence: CDR1 MNHNS, CDR2 SASEGT. Trimming pared 6 bases from V and 3 bases from J, leaving 8 bases between.

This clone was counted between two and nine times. The CDR3 DNA sequence: TGTGCCAGCAGCCTGGGCGGGGACAGAGAATATGGGGCTTTCTTT. It encodes CASSLGGDREYGAFF. This chain joins TRBV5-4 and TRBJ1-1; 7 bases are a match to TRBD1. The CDR3 consists of 15 residues. Germline V CDR1 and CDR2: SGHNT, YYREEE (reference sequence). V shed 4 bases, J shed 11 bases, and the junction held 17 bases outside the gene matches. Full variable domain (missing parts from reference TRBV5-4 and TRBJ1-1): ETGVTQSPTHLIKTRGQQVTLRCSSQSGHNTVSWYQQALGQGPQFIFQYYREEENGRGNFPPRFSGLQFPNYSSELNVNALELDDSALYLCASSLGGDREYGAFFGQGTRLTVV.

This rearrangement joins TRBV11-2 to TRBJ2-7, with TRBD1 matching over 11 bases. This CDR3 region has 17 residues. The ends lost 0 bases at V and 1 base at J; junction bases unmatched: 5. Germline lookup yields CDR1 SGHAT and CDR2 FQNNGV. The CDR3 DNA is TGTGCCAGCAGCTTAGAGCGGACAGGGGGCGGGTCCTACGAGCAGTACTTC. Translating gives CASSLERTGGGSYEQYF.

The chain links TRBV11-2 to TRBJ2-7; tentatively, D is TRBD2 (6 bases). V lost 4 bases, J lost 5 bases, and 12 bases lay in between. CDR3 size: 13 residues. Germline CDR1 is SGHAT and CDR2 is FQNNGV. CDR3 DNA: TGTGCCAGCAGCTCAGCGGGCAGGGACGAGCAGTACTTC. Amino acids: CASSSAGRDEQYF.

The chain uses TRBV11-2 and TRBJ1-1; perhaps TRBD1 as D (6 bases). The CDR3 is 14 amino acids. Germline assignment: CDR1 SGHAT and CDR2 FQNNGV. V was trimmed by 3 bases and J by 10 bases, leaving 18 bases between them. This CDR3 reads CASSLDPGHGRAFF. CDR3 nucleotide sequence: TGTGCCAGCAGCTTGGATCCGGGACACGGGAGAGCTTTCTTT.

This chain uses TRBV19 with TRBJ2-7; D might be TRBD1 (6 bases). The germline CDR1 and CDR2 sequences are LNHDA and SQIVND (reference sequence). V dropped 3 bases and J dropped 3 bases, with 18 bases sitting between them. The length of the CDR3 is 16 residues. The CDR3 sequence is CASSIRVGEGDYEQYF. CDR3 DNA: TGTGCCAGTAGTATCCGGGTCGGAGAGGGGGACTACGAGCAGTACTTC.

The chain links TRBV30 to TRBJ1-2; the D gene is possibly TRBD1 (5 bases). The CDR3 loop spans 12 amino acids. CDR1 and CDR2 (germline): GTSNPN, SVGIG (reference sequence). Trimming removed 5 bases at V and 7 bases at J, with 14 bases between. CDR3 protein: CAWSLAGPGYTF. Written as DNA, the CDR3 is TGTGCCTGGTCCCTCGCAGGGCCTGGCTACACCTTC.

This chain's CDR3 is CASSDFRTSGAGYTF. DNA for the CDR3: TGTGCCAGCAGTGATTTTCGGACATCTGGGGCTGGCTACACCTTC. The chain recombines TRBV25-1 with TRBJ1-2; TRBD1 is a possible D gene (5 bases). The length of the CDR3 is 15 residues. Germline V lookup: CDR1 MGHDK, CDR2 SYGVNS. Trimming removed 3 bases at V and 7 bases at J, with 18 bases between.

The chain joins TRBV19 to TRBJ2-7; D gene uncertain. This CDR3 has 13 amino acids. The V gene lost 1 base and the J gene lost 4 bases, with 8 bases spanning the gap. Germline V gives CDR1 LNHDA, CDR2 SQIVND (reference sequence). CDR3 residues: CASSIGTIYEQYF. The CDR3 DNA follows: TGTGCCAGTAGTATAGGAACAATTTACGAGCAGTACTTC.

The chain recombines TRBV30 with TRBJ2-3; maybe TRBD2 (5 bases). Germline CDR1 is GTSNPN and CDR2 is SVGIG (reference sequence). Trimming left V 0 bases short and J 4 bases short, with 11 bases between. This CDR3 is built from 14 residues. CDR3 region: CAWSVSLAADTQYF. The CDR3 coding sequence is TGTGCCTGGAGTGTAAGCCTAGCCGCAGATACGCAGTATTTT.

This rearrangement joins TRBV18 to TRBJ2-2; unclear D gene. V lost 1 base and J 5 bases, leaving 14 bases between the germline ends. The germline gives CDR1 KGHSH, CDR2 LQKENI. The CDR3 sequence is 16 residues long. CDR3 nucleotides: TGTGCCAGCTCACCACGCGTCTTACAAGGGACCGGGGAGCTGTTTTTT. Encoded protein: CASSPRVLQGTGELFF.

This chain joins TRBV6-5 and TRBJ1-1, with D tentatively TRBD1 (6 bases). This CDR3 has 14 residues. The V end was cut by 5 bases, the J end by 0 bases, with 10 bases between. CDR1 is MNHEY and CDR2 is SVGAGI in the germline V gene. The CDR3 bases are TGTGCCAGCAGTAAGGGGGGCATGAACACTGAAGCTTTCTTT. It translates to CASSKGGMNTEAFF.